Presented here are 20 T cell receptor beta chains from one specimen sequenced in a study of beta chain features in type 1 diabetes. These receptors have no identified antigens. Study conclusions and caveats: Shorter TCRB CDR3s, moderately but significantly so, marked every one of the four CD4+ subsets in Type 1 diabetes patients.

The isolated RNA, all of it, was reverse transcribed, so expressed TCRB transcripts were what got sequenced. TCRdb keeps only in-frame clones here, not all; method: immunoSEQ multiplex PCR. This sample has hundreds of thousands of clones, with more than 12% found just once. Sequencing input: naive CD4+ T cells from blood. The receptor source for this set is a man aged 18 to 29 with type 1 diabetes.

This clone appeared a single time. The rearrangement uses TRBV14 and TRBJ1-2; D perhaps matches TRBD1 (6 bases). Trimming cost V 2 bases and J 6 bases, with 7 bases left between them. The CDR3 loop spans 12 amino acids. Germline V gene data show CDR1 as SGHDN and CDR2 as FVKESK. The CDR3 bases are TGTGCCAGCAGCCAAAACAGGGATGGCTACACCTTC. Translation: CASSQNRDGYTF. The variable domain in full, with the rest retrieved from reference TRBV14 and TRBJ1-2, is EAGVTQFPSHSVIEKGQTVTLRCDPISGHDNLYWYRRVMGKEIKFLLHFVKESKQDESGMPNNRFLAERTGGTYSTLKVQPAELEDSGVYFCASSQNRDGYTFGSGTRLTVV.

The chain has TRBV19 and TRBJ2-1; D gene unclear. CDR3 length: 14 residues. Looked up from germline, CDR1 is LNHDA and CDR2 is SQIVND (reference sequence). V was cut by 7 bases and J by 7 bases, with 17 bases left in between. The CDR3 sequence is CASTPTYRLNEQFF. The CDR3 DNA reads as TGTGCCAGTACTCCCACCTATCGGTTAAATGAGCAGTTCTTC.

The chain joins TRBV29-1 to TRBJ2-7; 14 bases map to TRBD2. The J segment lost 3 bases and the V segment lost 1 base, leaving 14 bases of the junction unmatched. Germline-derived CDR1 and CDR2 are SQVTM and ANQGSEA. The CDR3 length is 19 residues. CDR3 bases: TGCAGCGTTGAAGTACCCGGGACTAGCGGGAGAAGGTTCCGCTACGAGCAGTACTTC. It translates to CSVEVPGTSGRRFRYEQYF.

This clone was recorded a few times. This sequence joins TRBV18 and TRBJ2-7, with a possible D match to TRBD2 (5 bases). Trimming pared 3 bases from V and 5 bases from J, leaving 11 bases between. Germline assignment: CDR1 KGHSH and CDR2 LQKENI. CDR3 length: 13 residues. The CDR3 reads CASSPREGDEQYF. CDR3 sequence (DNA): TGTGCCAGCTCACCCCGTGAGGGAGACGAGCAGTACTTC.

There are a few counts of this clone. This chain connects TRBV7-9 to TRBJ2-2; TRBD1 matches at 9 bases. The V and J ends lost 8 bases and 1 base, in that order; junction bases with no gene match: 8. The CDR3 loop spans 16 amino acids. CDR1 and CDR2 from the germline V gene are SEHNR and FQNEAQ (reference sequence). The chain's CDR3 is CASRQRQGENTGELFF. CDR3 bases: TGTGCCAGCCGACAAAGACAGGGGGAGAACACCGGGGAGCTGTTTTTT. The full variable domain, rest sourced from reference TRBV7-9 and TRBJ2-2, is DTGVSQNPRHKITKRGQNVTFRCDPISEHNRLYWYRQTLGQGPEFLTYFQNEAQLEKSRLLSDRFSAERPKGSFSTLEIQRTEQGDSAMYLCASRQRQGENTGELFFGEGSRLTVL.

The chain couples TRBV5-1 to TRBJ2-1, with 7 bases lining up with TRBD2. Germline V gene lookup returns CDR1 SGHRS and CDR2 YFSETQ. CDR3 length: 15 amino acids. V lost 4 bases and J lost 2; bases outside the gene matches: 6. CDR3 nucleotide sequence: TGCGCCAGCAGCCCTAGGGAGGGAACCTACAATGAGCAGTTCTTC. Translated, it gives CASSPREGTYNEQFF.

The table lists this clone with a few counts. The rearrangement uses TRBV18 and TRBJ1-1; 7 bases are shared with TRBD1. The CDR3 is 14 amino acids. V trimming: 2 bases; J trimming: 3 bases; junction bases outside the gene matches: 3. The germline V gene encodes CDR1 KGHSH and CDR2 LQKENI. CDR3 sequence reads: CASSPTGADTEAFF. The CDR3 nucleotides are TGTGCCAGCTCACCAACAGGGGCGGACACTGAAGCTTTCTTT.

Note on this clone: Other DNA sequences of this sample code for an identical CDR3. The rearrangement joins TRBV9 to TRBJ2-1; TRBD2 agrees at 9 bases. The germline CDR1 and CDR2 sequences are SGDLS and YYNGEE. The CDR3 length is 15 residues. V shed 0 bases, J shed 4 bases, and the junction held 2 bases outside the gene matches. CDR3 nucleotides: TGTGCCAGCAGCGTAGTGGCGGGAGGGTACAATGAGCAGTTCTTC. Translated: CASSVVAGGYNEQFF. Together with reference TRBV9 and TRBJ2-1, the CDR3 gives the full variable domain: DSGVTQTPKHLITATGQRVTLRCSPRSGDLSVYWYQQSLDQGLQFLIQYYNGEERAKGNILERFSAQQFPDLHSELNLSSLELGDSALYFCASSVVAGGYNEQFFGPGTRLTVL.

A few counts support this clone. The rearrangement joins TRBV30 to TRBJ2-5; D may be TRBD2 (6 bases). The germline gives CDR1 GTSNPN, CDR2 SVGIG (reference sequence). CDR3 size: 17 residues. V dropped 2 bases and J dropped 4 bases, with 23 bases sitting between them. Here the CDR3 DNA reads TGTGCCTGGAGTCCGGGAGTTTTCTTAGGCGGTTCAGAGACCCAGTACTTC. Translating it yields CAWSPGVFLGGSETQYF. The full variable domain, with the rest looked up from reference TRBV30 and TRBJ2-5, is SQTIHQWPATLVQPVGSPLSLECTVEGTSNPNLYWYRQAAGRGLQLLFYSVGIGQISSEVPQNLSASRPQDRQFILSSKKLLLSDSGFYLCAWSPGVFLGGSETQYFGPGTRLLVL.

The gene calls are TRBV19 and TRBJ2-3; TRBD2 aligns across 10 bases. Losses at the gene ends were 3 bases for V and 4 bases for J; bases not matched to a gene: 4. The CDR3 is made up of 15 amino acids. Per germline, CDR1 LNHDA and CDR2 SQIVND (reference sequence). The CDR3 DNA reads as TGTGCCAGTAGTATCTTCAGCGGGAGGGCAGATACGCAGTATTTT. Translation: CASSIFSGRADTQYF.

The chain carries TRBV7-2 and TRBJ2-1; 12 nucleotides agree with TRBD2. V shed 2 bases and J 0 bases; nucleotides not matched to a gene: 8. The CDR3 is made up of 19 amino acids. The germline CDR1 and CDR2 sequences are SGHTA and FQGNSA. The CDR3, as DNA: TGTGCCAGCAGCTTAACGGGACTAGCGGGCCTTCGCTCCTACAATGAGCAGTTCTTC. It encodes CASSLTGLAGLRSYNEQFF.

This clone came up a few times. The V call is TRBV2, the J call TRBJ2-7; the match to TRBD1 covers 9 bases. This CDR3 has 15 amino acids. Losses at the gene ends were 5 bases for V and 2 bases for J; bases not matched to a gene: 7. Looked up from germline, CDR1 is SNHLY and CDR2 is FYNNEI. The CDR3 DNA is TGTGCCAGCAGTTGGGACAGGGTTGGGGCCTACGAGCAGTACTTC. Amino acids: CASSWDRVGAYEQYF.

This clone was detected only a few times. The chain recombines TRBV7-9 with TRBJ2-1; 8 bases agree with TRBD2. The CDR3 loop spans 16 amino acids. Per germline, CDR1 SEHNR and CDR2 FQNEAQ (reference sequence). J gave up 3 bases and V 5 bases, and 9 bases lay outside the gene matches. The chain's CDR3 is CASSPIGRAFYNEQFF. The DNA of the CDR3 is TGTGCCAGCAGCCCGATCGGGAGGGCCTTCTACAATGAGCAGTTCTTC. Using reference TRBV7-9 and TRBJ2-1 for the parts outside the CDR3, the full variable domain is DTGVSQNPRHKITKRGQNVTFRCDPISEHNRLYWYRQTLGQGPEFLTYFQNEAQLEKSRLLSDRFSAERPKGSFSTLEIQRTEQGDSAMYLCASSPIGRAFYNEQFFGPGTRLTVL.

The CDR3 DNA is TGTGCCAGCAGCTTGAGGGGTTGGGAAAATCAGCCCCAGCATTTT. This sequence encodes CASSLRGWENQPQHF. The rearrangement uses TRBV7-8 and TRBJ1-5, with D perhaps TRBD1 (5 bases). V was shortened by 3 bases and J by 4 bases, with 13 bases between the two germline ends. The CDR3 spans 15 residues. Germline V gene sequence: CDR1 SGHVS, CDR2 FQNEAQ.

The chain employs TRBV30 and TRBJ1-4; no reliable D call. CDR1 GTSNPN and CDR2 SVGIG come from the germline V gene (reference sequence). Trimming took off 2 bases at V and 0 bases at J, with 4 bases between the two ends. The length of the CDR3 is 13 residues. For the CDR3, the DNA is TGTGCCTGGAGTACTTCAACTAATGAAAAACTGTTTTTT. Protein: CAWSTSTNEKLFF.

In this sample, this clone turned up a few times. The gene calls are TRBV18 and TRBJ2-1; no clear D gene. There are 16 residues in the CDR3. The V and J ends lost 0 bases and 4 bases respectively, with 13 bases between them. Germline V gene sequence: CDR1 KGHSH, CDR2 LQKENI. The CDR3 region has the DNA TGTGCCAGCTCACCACCAAGTTTGCGAGATTACAATGAGCAGTTCTTC. Translated: CASSPPSLRDYNEQFF.

This clone showed up just a few times. V gene TRBV5-1 combines with J gene TRBJ2-1, with 8 bases lining up with TRBD2. CDR3 length: 16 residues. V was pared by 0 bases and J by 4 bases, with 6 bases of the junction left unmatched. The germline V gene has CDR1 SGHRS and CDR2 YFSETQ. The CDR3 protein is CASSLVAASGYNEQFF. Here the CDR3 DNA reads TGCGCCAGCAGCTTGGTTGCGGCTAGCGGGTACAATGAGCAGTTCTTC.

V is TRBV29-1 and J is TRBJ2-1, with D possibly TRBD2 on 6 matching bases. The length of the CDR3 is 12 residues. Trimming removed 7 bases at V and 10 bases at J, with 17 bases between. CDR1 is SQVTM, CDR2 ANQGSEA, per germline. CDR3 DNA: TGCAGCGGGAAAAATTCGGGGGAGGAGCAGTTCTTC. Amino acids: CSGKNSGEEQFF.

J is TRBJ2-5 and V is TRBV4-2, with 9 bases fitting TRBD2. V shed 0 bases, J shed 6 bases, and the junction held 8 bases outside the gene matches. From germline, CDR1 is LGHNA and CDR2 YNFKEQ. The CDR3 has 16 amino acids. CDR3 sequence reads: CASSQDLASGKQTQYF. CDR3 in DNA: TGTGCCAGCAGCCAAGATTTGGCTAGCGGGAAGCAGACCCAGTACTTC.

In its sample, this clone was seen a few times. The same CDR3 can be traced to other DNA sequences in this sample. The chain has TRBV28 and TRBJ2-5, with a possible D match to TRBD1 (5 bases). Trimming cost V 2 bases and J 2 bases, with 9 bases left between them. The germline V gene has CDR1 MDHEN and CDR2 SYDVKM. The length of the CDR3 is 14 residues. The CDR3 DNA is TGTGCCAGCAGTTTAGCAGGGCCACAAGAGACCCAGTACTTC. It is translated as CASSLAGPQETQYF.